This T cell receptor (beta chain) was captured in a study of blood T cells in healthy people across ages. A J-beta primer mix and a sample-barcoded 5' primer were used in a second PCR of about 7 to 11 cycles. One entry per CDR3 protein results from TCRdb running MiXCR on the 5' RACE reads. The table records approximately 730,000 distinct CDR3 sequences, roughly 50% of them present only once. Isolation of PBMCs gave at least 7 million cells per sample. As concerns this clonotype: No antigen is known for it.

Study results and limitations: Significant beta diversity loss was already apparent by age roughly 44, declining roughly linearly.

The receptor was isolated from a man older than 75 in good health. The source material was blood.

The DNA for the CDR3 is TGTGCCAGCAGTGGGCTCCTAGCAGGGCCCCAGTACTTC. Protein product: CASSGLLAGPQYF. The chain uses TRBV2 and TRBJ2-5; D may match TRBD1 or TRBD2 (5 bases each). Looked up from germline, CDR1 is SNHLY and CDR2 is FYNNEI. V gave up 4 bases and J gave up 9 bases, with 15 bases separating them. The CDR3 is 13 amino acids. The full variable domain, completed using reference TRBV2 and TRBJ2-5, is EPEVTQTPSHQVTQMGQEVILRCVPISNHLYFYWYRQILGQKVEFLVSFYNNEISEKSEIFDDQFSVERPDGSNFTLKIRSTKLEDSAMYFCASSGLLAGPQYFGPGTRLLVL.